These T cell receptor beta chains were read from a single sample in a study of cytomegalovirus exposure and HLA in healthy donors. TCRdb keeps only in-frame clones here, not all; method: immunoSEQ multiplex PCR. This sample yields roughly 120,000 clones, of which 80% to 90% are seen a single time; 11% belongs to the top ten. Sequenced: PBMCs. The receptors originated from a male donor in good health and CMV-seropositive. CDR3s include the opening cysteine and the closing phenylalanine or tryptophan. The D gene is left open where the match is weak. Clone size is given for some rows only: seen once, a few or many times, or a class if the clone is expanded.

cdr3_nt: TGTGCCAGCAGTTTCGAATGGACTTCCTACAATGAGCAGTTCTTC; cdr3_aa: CASSFEWTSYNEQFF; d_call: -; v_call: TRBV6-6; j_call: TRBJ2-1; clone_size: -
cdr3_nt: TGTGCCAGCAGCCCTGGACAGTCTAACTATGGCTACACCTTC; cdr3_aa: CASSPGQSNYGYTF; d_call: -; v_call: TRBV25-1; j_call: TRBJ1-2; clone_size: -
cdr3_nt: TGTGCCAGCAGTTTAGGGGGGGCGAGAGGAAACACCATATATTTT; cdr3_aa: CASSLGGARGNTIYF; d_call: -; v_call: TRBV28; j_call: TRBJ1-3; clone_size: few
cdr3_nt: TGTGCCAGCTCACCACGGGAGCGGGAGCTGGTTGAGCAGTACTTC; cdr3_aa: CASSPRERELVEQYF; d_call: TRBD2; v_call: TRBV18; j_call: TRBJ2-7; clone_size: few
cdr3_nt: TGTGCCAGCAGATCGGCGGGGTGGGACAGGAGCAATCAGCCCCAGCATTTT; cdr3_aa: CASRSAGWDRSNQPQHF; d_call: TRBD1; v_call: TRBV28; j_call: TRBJ1-5; clone_size: -
cdr3_nt: TGTGCCAGCAGCCAAGAAGGGGGTCTCCTGAACACTGAAGCTTTCTTT; cdr3_aa: CASSQEGGLLNTEAFF; d_call: -; v_call: TRBV14; j_call: TRBJ1-1; clone_size: -
cdr3_nt: TGTGCCAGCAGTCCGGAGGGGTTTCTCGGTCACGAGCAGTACTTC; cdr3_aa: CASSPEGFLGHEQYF; d_call: -; v_call: TRBV28; j_call: TRBJ2-7; clone_size: -
cdr3_nt: TGTGCCAGCAGCGTAACGACACGCACCGGGGAGCTGTTTTTT; cdr3_aa: CASSVTTRTGELFF; d_call: -; v_call: TRBV11-2; j_call: TRBJ2-2; clone_size: few
cdr3_nt: TGTGCCAGCAGCCCCGGAGGCCCAGGCTCTGGAAACACCATATATTTT; cdr3_aa: CASSPGGPGSGNTIYF; d_call: -; v_call: TRBV5-6; j_call: TRBJ1-3; clone_size: -
cdr3_nt: TGTGCCAGCTCACCGGATCGGGGGAATGGGAAACTGTTTTTT; cdr3_aa: CASSPDRGNGKLFF; d_call: -; v_call: TRBV18; j_call: TRBJ1-4; clone_size: -
cdr3_nt: TGCAGCGCCTACGCCCGACTAGCGGGAGGGGCAAATGAGCAGTTCTTC; cdr3_aa: CSAYARLAGGANEQFF; d_call: TRBD2; v_call: TRBV29-1; j_call: TRBJ2-1; clone_size: -
cdr3_nt: TGTGCCAGCAGCGAAGTATACGAGCAGTACTTC; cdr3_aa: CASSEVYEQYF; d_call: -; v_call: TRBV21-1; j_call: TRBJ2-7; clone_size: -
cdr3_nt: TGTGCCAGCAGTTTAAGGGCAGGGGGCGGTCAGCCCCAGCATTTT; cdr3_aa: CASSLRAGGGQPQHF; d_call: TRBD1; v_call: TRBV27; j_call: TRBJ1-5; clone_size: -
cdr3_nt: TGTGCCAGCATAGCAGTTCAAGAGACCCAGTACTTC; cdr3_aa: CASIAVQETQYF; d_call: -; v_call: TRBV2; j_call: TRBJ2-5; clone_size: -
cdr3_nt: TGTGCCAGCAGTAAGCTCCTCCCTAGCGGGGAGCTGTTTTTT; cdr3_aa: CASSKLLPSGELFF; d_call: -; v_call: TRBV27; j_call: TRBJ2-2; clone_size: -
cdr3_nt: TGTGCCAGCAGCCTAAGCTCCTACGAGCAGTACTTC; cdr3_aa: CASSLSSYEQYF; d_call: -; v_call: TRBV7-2; j_call: TRBJ2-7; clone_size: few
cdr3_nt: TGTGCCAGCAGCCCCGGTGGACTAGCGGAACCCCGGGACGCAAACATTCAGTACTTC; cdr3_aa: CASSPGGLAEPRDANIQYF; d_call: TRBD2; v_call: TRBV7-8; j_call: TRBJ2-4; clone_size: -